Presented here are 9 T cell receptor beta chains from one specimen sequenced in a study of T cell responses to AZD1222 COVID-19 vaccine. Profiling relied on immunoSEQ multiplex PCR, and the TCRdb table lists in-frame clones only, not all of them. The sample holds approximately 130,000 clones, 70% to 90% seen once. This material consisted of peripheral blood, taken 28 days after the second dose of the MenACWY control vaccine. The source of these receptors is an adult who received the MenACWY meningococcal vaccine as a control.

This chain connects TRBV3-1 (or the pseudogene TRBV3-2) to TRBJ1-3; a weak D match, TRBD1 (6 bases). The CDR3 runs to 14 residues. Germline CDR1 is LGHDT and CDR2 is YNNKEL (reference sequence). V lost 6 bases, J lost 4 bases, and 13 bases lay in between. The CDR3 reads CASSQRGQGNTIYF. CDR3 bases: TGTGCCAGCAGTCAACGGGGGCAAGGAAACACCATATATTTT.

The genes are TRBV28 and TRBJ1-3, with a tentative D call TRBD1 (6 bases). Germline CDR1 and CDR2: MDHEN and SYDVKM. The V gene lost 8 bases and the J gene lost 0 bases, with 11 bases spanning the gap. The CDR3 extends over 14 amino acids. The CDR3 DNA follows: TGTGCCAGCGTAACAGGGTCCTCTGGAAACACCATATATTTT. Its protein product is CASVTGSSGNTIYF.

The genes are TRBV18 and TRBJ1-1; D may be TRBD1 (5 bases). The length of the CDR3 is 16 residues. V was trimmed by 1 base and J by 7 bases, leaving 19 bases between them. Germline V gives CDR1 KGHSH, CDR2 LQKENI. The CDR3 DNA reads as TGTGCCAGCTCACCACTCCAGGGCGCGGCTGGCGGTGAAGCTTTCTTT. This translates into CASSPLQGAAGGEAFF. The full variable domain, in which reference TRBV18 and TRBJ1-1 provide the parts outside the CDR3, is NAGVMQNPRHLVRRRGQEARLRCSPMKGHSHVYWYRQLPEEGLKFMVYLQKENIIDESGMPKERFSAEFPKEGPSILRIQQVVRGDSAAYFCASSPLQGAAGGEAFFGQGTRLTVV.

The chain joins TRBV4-3 to TRBJ2-2, with 7 bases matching TRBD1. The CDR3 extends over 15 amino acids. Trimming took 1 base from V and 6 from J; bases not matched to a gene: 5. Germline lookup yields CDR1 LGHNA and CDR2 YSLEER. CDR3 in amino acids: CASSQGAQGAGELFF. In DNA, the CDR3 is TGCGCCAGCAGCCAAGGAGCTCAGGGGGCCGGGGAGCTGTTTTTT.

This sequence joins TRBV9 and TRBJ1-1; D is undetermined. CDR1 is SGDLS and CDR2 is YYNGEE in the germline V gene. The CDR3 consists of 13 residues. Trimming shortened V by 5 bases and J by 12 bases, and 20 bases separated the two germline ends. The CDR3 sequence: CASSESQGTIPFF. The CDR3 region has the DNA TGTGCCAGCAGTGAAAGCCAAGGAACAATCCCTTTCTTT.

The J gene is TRBJ2-3, the V gene TRBV3-1 (or the pseudogene TRBV3-2); 8 nucleotides align to TRBD1. This CDR3 is built from 15 residues. CDR1 is LGHDT, CDR2 YNNKEL, per germline (reference sequence). V lost 0 bases and J lost 7; bases outside the gene matches: 6. The DNA for the CDR3 is TGTGCCAGCAGCCAAGACGCCAGGGGGCCCTATACGCAGTATTTT. It is translated as CASSQDARGPYTQYF.

This chain uses TRBV5-4 with TRBJ1-2; 10 positions agree with TRBD1. Germline values: CDR1 SGHNT, CDR2 YYREEE (reference sequence). V trimming: 5 bases; J trimming: 5 bases; junction bases outside the gene matches: 6. The CDR3 has 14 amino acids. This CDR3 reads CASRRGGQGYGYTF. The CDR3 coding sequence is TGTGCCAGCAGGCGCGGGGGACAGGGGTATGGCTACACCTTC.

The J gene is TRBJ2-7, the V gene TRBV12-5; D is perhaps TRBD2 (5 bases). V lost 5 bases and J 1 base, leaving 15 bases between the germline ends. In germline, CDR1 is LGHNT, CDR2 FRNRAP. The CDR3 length is 15 residues. The CDR3 DNA reads TGTGCTAGTGGTGCCGTGAGACGGGGATCCTACGAGCAGTACTTC. It specifies CASGAVRRGSYEQYF.

CDR3 loop: CASSPDTGREKLFF. The CDR3 DNA follows: TGTGCCAGCAGTCCTGACACAGGGAGGGAAAAACTGTTTTTT. The V gene is TRBV2, the J gene TRBJ1-4; maybe TRBD1 (6 bases). Germline V gives CDR1 SNHLY, CDR2 FYNNEI. This CDR3 has 14 amino acids. The V and J ends lost 5 bases and 8 bases respectively, with 15 bases between them.